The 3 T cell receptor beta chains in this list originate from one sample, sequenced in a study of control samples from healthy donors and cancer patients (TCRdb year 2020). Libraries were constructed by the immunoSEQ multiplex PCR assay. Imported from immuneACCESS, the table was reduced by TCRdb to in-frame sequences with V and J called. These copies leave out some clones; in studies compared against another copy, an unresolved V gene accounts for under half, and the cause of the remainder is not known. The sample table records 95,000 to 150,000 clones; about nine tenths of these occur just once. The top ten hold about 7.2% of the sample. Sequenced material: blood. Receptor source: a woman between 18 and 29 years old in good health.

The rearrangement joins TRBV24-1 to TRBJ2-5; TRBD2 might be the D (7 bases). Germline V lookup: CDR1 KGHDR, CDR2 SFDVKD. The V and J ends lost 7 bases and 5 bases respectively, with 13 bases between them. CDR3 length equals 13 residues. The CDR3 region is CATRHREGETQYF. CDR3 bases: TGTGCCACCAGGCACAGGGAGGGGGAGACCCAGTACTTC.

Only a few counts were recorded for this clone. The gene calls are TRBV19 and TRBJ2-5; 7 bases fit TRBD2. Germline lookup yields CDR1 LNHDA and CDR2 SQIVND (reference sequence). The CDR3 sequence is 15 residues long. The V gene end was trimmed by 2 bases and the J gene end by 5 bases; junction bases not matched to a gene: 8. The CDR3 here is CASSISGALGETQYF. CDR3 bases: TGTGCCAGTAGTATAAGCGGGGCCCTCGGGGAGACCCAGTACTTC.

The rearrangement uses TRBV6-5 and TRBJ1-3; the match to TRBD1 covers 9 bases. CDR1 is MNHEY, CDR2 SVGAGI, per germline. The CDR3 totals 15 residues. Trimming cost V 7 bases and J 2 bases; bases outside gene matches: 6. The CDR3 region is CASTETGGPGNTIYF. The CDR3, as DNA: TGTGCCAGCACCGAAACAGGGGGCCCTGGAAACACCATATATTTT.